At least ten counts were recorded for the clone carrying this T cell receptor beta chain. Its antigen is still unknown. These data originate in a study of Graves' ophthalmopathy and Graves' hyperthyroidism. Study-level information: At initial diagnosis, peripheral blood was obtained, and this preceded any treatment.

CDR3 length equals 14 residues. The germline CDR1 and CDR2 sequences are LGHNA and YNFKEQ. Trimming cost V 0 bases and J 7 bases, with 10 bases left between them. Beta-chain TCR CDR3 regions were amplified from RNA transcripts. In the first round, RT-PCR was carried out with HTBI primers, and a multiplex PCR formed the second round. TCRdb passed the multiplex PCR reads through MiXCR, listing each CDR3 protein once. The sample holds 40,000 to 45,000 distinct CDR3 sequences; roughly half are singletons and the top ten take 18%. Ophthalmopathy-affected donors exhibited moderate-to-severe activity, CAS ≥3, NOSPECS ≥4, and duration under 3 months. Symptoms, serum thyroxine and TRAb, thyroid ultrasound, and orbital computed tomography formed the diagnostic basis. Study outcomes and limitations: Blood also held most thyroid clonotypes expanded above 0.001 frequency.

The chain combines TRBV4-2 with TRBJ2-1; D remains unclear. The clonotype originates from an adult man with Graves' ophthalmopathy. The sample was peripheral blood. CDR3 sequence (DNA): TGTGCCAGCAGCCAAGAACCGGTTTTGAATGAGCAGTTCTTC. Translating gives CASSQEPVLNEQFF.